This entry is about one TCR beta chain. Across 24 US areas, participants ranged in age from about 18 to 100 years. Grouping used clinical history reported by participants in a survey and questionnaire. For recovered donors of Cohort 3, there were two negative PCRs, clearance, or symptom resolution. The protocol was immunoSEQ multiplex PCR, while the TCRdb copy is restricted to in-frame clones and leaves out a portion. The table lists some 340,000 clones, approximately 89% of them singletons. The germline V gene has CDR1 KGHSH and CDR2 LQKENI. Trimming took 0 bases from V and 7 from J, leaving 9 bases between them. CDR3 length equals 13 residues. The record originates from a study of blood T cell repertoires in COVID-19. Across the whole study: The United States, Italy and Spain were the sources of the acute and convalescent COVID-19 samples.

The genes are TRBV18 and TRBJ1-1, with D possibly being TRBD1 (5 bases). Sequenced material: PBMCs or T cells enriched from blood (not recorded which). The receptor's source is a woman in her 30s who had recovered from COVID-19. This chain's CDR3 is CASSPPIQGEAFF. CDR3 in DNA: TGTGCCAGCTCACCACCGATCCAGGGTGAAGCTTTCTTT.